This T cell receptor (beta chain) came from a study of control samples from healthy donors and cancer patients. Assay: immunoSEQ multiplex PCR; the TCRdb copy retains only in-frame clones and omits some. This sample has about 20,000 clones, with about 88% found just once. The CDR3 runs 16 residues. After removal of 0 bases from V and 8 bases from J, the junction contained 9 bases not matched to a gene. CDR1 KGHDR and CDR2 SFDVKD come from the germline V gene. The chain uses TRBV24-1 and TRBJ2-1; 7 nucleotides align to TRBD1. Sequenced sample: PBMCs. This receptor was identified in a woman aged 55 to 70 with head and neck cancer. The DNA for the CDR3 is TGTGCCACCAGTGATTTGGGATCCGACAGGGTGGATGAGCAGTTCTTC. This gives the protein CATSDLGSDRVDEQFF.